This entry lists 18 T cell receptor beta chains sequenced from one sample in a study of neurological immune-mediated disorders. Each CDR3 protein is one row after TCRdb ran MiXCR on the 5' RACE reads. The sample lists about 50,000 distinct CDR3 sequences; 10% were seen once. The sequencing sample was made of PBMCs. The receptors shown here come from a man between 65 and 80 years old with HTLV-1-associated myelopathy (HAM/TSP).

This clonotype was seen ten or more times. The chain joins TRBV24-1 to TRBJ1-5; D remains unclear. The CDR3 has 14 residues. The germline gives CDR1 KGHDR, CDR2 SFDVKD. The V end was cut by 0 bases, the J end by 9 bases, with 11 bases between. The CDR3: CATSDLNSPGPQHF. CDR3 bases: TGTGCCACCAGTGATTTGAACAGTCCGGGGCCCCAGCATTTT.

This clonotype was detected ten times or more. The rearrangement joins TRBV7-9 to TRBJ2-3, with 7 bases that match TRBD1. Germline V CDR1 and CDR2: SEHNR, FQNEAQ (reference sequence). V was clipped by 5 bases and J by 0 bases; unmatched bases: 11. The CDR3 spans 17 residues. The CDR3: CASSPRPQGKSTDTQYF. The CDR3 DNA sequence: TGTGCCAGCAGCCCTAGGCCACAGGGGAAAAGCACAGATACGCAGTATTTT.

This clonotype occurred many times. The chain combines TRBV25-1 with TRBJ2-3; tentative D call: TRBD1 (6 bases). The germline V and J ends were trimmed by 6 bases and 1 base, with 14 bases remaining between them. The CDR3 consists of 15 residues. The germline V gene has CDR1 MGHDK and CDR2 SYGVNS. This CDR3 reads CASRPRWTGTDTQYF. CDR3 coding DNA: TGTGCCAGCAGACCAAGGTGGACAGGCACAGATACGCAGTATTTT.

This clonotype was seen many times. The DNA for the CDR3 is TGCAGTGCTAGAGATCGGCGGCGGGGTAAATACAATGAGCAGTTCTTC. It codes for CSARDRRRGKYNEQFF. The rearrangement joins TRBV20-1 to TRBJ2-1, with D tentatively TRBD2 (6 bases). Germline V CDR1 and CDR2: DFQATT, SNEGSKA (reference sequence). CDR3 length equals 16 residues. The ends were cut back, 0 bases at V and 4 bases at J, with 16 bases in the middle.

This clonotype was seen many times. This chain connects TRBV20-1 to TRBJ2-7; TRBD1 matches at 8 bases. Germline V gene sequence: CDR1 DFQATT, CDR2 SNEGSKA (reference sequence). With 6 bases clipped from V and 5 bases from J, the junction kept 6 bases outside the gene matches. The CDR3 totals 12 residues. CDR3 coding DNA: TGCAGTGCCGCGGGACAGGCGGACGAGCAGTACTTC. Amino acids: CSAAGQADEQYF.

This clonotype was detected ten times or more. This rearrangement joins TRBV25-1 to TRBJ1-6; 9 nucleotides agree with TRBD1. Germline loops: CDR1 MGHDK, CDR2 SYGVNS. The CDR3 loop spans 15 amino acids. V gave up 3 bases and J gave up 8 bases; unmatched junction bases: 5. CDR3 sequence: CASSDSTGGYSPLHF. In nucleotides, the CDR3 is TGTGCCAGCAGTGATTCGACAGGGGGATATTCACCCCTCCACTTT.

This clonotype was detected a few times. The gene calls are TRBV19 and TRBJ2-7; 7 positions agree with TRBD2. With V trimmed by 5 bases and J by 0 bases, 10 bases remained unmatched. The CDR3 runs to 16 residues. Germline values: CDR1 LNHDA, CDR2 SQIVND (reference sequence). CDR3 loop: CASSSLLATNSYEQYF. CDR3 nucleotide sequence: TGTGCCAGTAGTTCTTTACTAGCGACCAACTCCTACGAGCAGTACTTC.

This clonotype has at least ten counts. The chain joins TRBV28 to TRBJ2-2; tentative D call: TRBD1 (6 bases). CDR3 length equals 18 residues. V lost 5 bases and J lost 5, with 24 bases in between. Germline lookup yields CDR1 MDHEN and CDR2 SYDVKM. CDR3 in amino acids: CASSPRTEIGLATGELFF. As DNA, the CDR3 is TGTGCCAGCAGTCCCAGGACAGAGATCGGCCTGGCAACCGGGGAGCTGTTTTTT.

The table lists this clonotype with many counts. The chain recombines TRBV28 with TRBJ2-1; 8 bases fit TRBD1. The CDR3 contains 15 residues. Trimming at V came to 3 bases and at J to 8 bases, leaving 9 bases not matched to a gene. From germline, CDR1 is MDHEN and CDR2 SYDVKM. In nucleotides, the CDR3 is TGTGCCAGCAGTTTTCGGACAGGGTATTTTTATGAGCAGTTCTTC. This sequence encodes CASSFRTGYFYEQFF.

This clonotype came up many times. CDR3 nucleotides: TGCGCCAGCAGCTTGACTAGGGCCGAGCAGTACTTC. Protein: CASSLTRAEQYF. The chain carries TRBV5-1 and TRBJ2-7; perhaps TRBD2 as D (5 bases). V shed 1 base and J shed 6 bases, with 8 bases lying between them. This CDR3 is built from 12 residues. Looked up from germline, CDR1 is SGHRS and CDR2 is YFSETQ.

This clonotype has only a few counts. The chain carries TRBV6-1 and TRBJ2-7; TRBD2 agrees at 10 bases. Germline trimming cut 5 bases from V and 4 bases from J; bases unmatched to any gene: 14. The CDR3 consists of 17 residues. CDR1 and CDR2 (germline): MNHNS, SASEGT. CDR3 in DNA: TGTGCCAGCAGTTCCCCGCTGAGCGGGAGGGACAGGTACGAGCAGTACTTC. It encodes CASSSPLSGRDRYEQYF.

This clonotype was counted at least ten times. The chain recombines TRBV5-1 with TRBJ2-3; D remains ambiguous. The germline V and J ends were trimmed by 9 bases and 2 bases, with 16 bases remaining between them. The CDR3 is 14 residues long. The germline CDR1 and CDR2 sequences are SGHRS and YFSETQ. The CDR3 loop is CATRVDPHTDTQYF. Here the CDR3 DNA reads TGCGCCACCCGGGTTGACCCCCACACAGATACGCAGTATTTT.

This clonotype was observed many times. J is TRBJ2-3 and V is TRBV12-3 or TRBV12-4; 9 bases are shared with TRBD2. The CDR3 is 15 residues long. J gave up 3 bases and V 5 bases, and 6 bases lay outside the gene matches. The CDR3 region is CASSPRGRGTDTQYF. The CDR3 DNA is TGTGCCAGCAGTCCCCGCGGGAGGGGTACAGATACGCAGTATTTT.

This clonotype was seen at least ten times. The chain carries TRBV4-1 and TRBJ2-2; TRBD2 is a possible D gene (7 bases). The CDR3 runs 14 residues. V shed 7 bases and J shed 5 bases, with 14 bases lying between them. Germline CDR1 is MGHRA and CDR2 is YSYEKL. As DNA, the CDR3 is TGCGCCAGCACTCGAGGGGGGGGAACCGGGGAGCTGTTTTTT. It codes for CASTRGGGTGELFF.

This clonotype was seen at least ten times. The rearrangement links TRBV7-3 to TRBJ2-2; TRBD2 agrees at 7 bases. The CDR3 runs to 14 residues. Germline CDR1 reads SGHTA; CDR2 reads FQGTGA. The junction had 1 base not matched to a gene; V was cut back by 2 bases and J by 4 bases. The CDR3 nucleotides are TGTGCCAGCAGCTTAGGCGGGAGCACCGGGGAGCTGTTTTTT. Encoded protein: CASSLGGSTGELFF.

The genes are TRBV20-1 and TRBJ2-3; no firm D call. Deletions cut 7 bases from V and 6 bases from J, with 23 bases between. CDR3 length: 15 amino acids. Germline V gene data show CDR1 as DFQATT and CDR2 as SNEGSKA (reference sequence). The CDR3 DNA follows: TGCAGTGGGGTGGGGAACCAACGGTTCTGGGATACGCAGTATTTT. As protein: CSGVGNQRFWDTQYF.

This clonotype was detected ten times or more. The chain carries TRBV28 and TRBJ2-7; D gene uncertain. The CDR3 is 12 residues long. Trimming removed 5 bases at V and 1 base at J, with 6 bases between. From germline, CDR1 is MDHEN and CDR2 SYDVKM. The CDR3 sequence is CASSAGSYEQYF. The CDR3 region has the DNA TGTGCCAGCAGTGCCGGGTCCTACGAGCAGTACTTC.

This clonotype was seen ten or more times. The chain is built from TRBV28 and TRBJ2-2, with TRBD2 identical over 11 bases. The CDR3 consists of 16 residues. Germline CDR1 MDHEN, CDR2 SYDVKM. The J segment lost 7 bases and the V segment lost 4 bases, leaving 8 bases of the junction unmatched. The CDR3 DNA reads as TGTGCCAGCAGTTCGTCCGGGACTAGCGGCCACGGGGAGCTGTTTTTT. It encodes CASSSSGTSGHGELFF.